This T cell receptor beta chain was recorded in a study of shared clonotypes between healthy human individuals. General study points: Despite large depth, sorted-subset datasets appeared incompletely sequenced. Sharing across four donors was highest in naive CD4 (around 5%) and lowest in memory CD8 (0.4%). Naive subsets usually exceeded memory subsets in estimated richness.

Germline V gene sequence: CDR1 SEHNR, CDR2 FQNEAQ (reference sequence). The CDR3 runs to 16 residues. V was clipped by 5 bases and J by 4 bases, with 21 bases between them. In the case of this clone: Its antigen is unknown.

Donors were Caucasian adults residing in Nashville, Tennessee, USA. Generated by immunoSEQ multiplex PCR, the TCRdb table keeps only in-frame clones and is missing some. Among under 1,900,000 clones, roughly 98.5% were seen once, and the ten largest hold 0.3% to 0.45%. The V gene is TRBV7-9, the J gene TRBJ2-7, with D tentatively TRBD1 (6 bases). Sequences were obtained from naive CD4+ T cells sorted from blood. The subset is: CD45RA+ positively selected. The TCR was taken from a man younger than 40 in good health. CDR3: CASSPPLGGLKYEQYF. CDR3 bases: TGTGCCAGCAGCCCCCCCCTAGGGGGTCTGAAGTACGAGCAGTACTTC.